Sequencing of this T cell receptor beta chain was carried out in a study of blood T cell repertoires in COVID-19. Study background: Sites across the United States, Italy and Spain contributed samples from acute and convalescent COVID-19. PBMCs, B-cell-depleted T cells, or T cells were the source of the cDNA or gDNA that made up the material.

Authors' data handling: Reference gene primers were amplified, and this amplification served to estimate nucleated cell counts. Here immunoSEQ multiplex PCR was the method, and the copy in TCRdb shows in-frame clones only, minus some. V and J calls and clone size are as listed in that table; D and trimming were resolved from the DNA. The table shows about 59,000 clones, with almost 85% occurring only once. In germline, CDR1 is WNHNN, CDR2 SYGVQD (reference sequence). This CDR3 has 16 residues. V lost 0 bases to trimming and J lost 7 bases; unmatched junction nucleotides: 5. Sequencing was carried out using peripheral blood. This rearrangement joins TRBV10-1 to TRBJ2-1; 11 nucleotides line up with TRBD2. The receptor was isolated from a human donor in a cohort sampled during active COVID-19. The CDR3 coding sequence is TGCGCCAGCAGTGAGTCTCAGGCTAGCGGGGGGAATGAGCAGTTCTTC. Residues: CASSESQASGGNEQFF.